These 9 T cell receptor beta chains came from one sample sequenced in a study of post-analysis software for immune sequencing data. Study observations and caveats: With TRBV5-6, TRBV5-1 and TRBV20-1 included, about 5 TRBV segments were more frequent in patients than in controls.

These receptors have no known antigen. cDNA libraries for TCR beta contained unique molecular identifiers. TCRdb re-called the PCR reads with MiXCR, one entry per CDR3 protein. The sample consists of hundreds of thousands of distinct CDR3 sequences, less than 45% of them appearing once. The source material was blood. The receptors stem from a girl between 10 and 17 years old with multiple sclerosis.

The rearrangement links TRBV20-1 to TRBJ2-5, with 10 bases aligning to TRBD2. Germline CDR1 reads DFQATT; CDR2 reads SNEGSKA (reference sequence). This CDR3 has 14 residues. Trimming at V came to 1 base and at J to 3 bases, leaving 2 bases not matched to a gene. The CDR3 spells CSARAGTSEETQYF. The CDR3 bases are TGCAGTGCTAGAGCCGGGACTAGCGAAGAGACCCAGTACTTC.

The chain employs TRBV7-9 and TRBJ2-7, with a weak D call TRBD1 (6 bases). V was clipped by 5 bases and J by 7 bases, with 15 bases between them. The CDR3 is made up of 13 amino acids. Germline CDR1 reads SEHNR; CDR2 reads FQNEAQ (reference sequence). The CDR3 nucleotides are TGTGCCAGCAGCCCTAAGGGGGAGCGGGAGCAGTACTTC. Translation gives CASSPKGEREQYF.

Written as DNA, the CDR3 is TGCAGTGCTAGAGAGACTAGCGGGATCGATGAGCAGTTCTTC. Amino acid sequence: CSARETSGIDEQFF. The chain is built from TRBV20-1 and TRBJ2-1; 11 bases are shared with TRBD2. In germline, CDR1 is DFQATT, CDR2 SNEGSKA (reference sequence). With 0 bases clipped from V and 8 bases from J, the junction kept 3 bases outside the gene matches. This CDR3 has 14 residues.

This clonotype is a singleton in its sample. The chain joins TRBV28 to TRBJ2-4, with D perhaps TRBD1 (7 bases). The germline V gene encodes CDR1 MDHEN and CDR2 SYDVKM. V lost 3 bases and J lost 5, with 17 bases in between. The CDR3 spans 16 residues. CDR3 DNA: TGTGCCAGCAGTTTGGACCCAGGGGGGAGAGAAAACATTCAGTACTTC. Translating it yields CASSLDPGGRENIQYF.

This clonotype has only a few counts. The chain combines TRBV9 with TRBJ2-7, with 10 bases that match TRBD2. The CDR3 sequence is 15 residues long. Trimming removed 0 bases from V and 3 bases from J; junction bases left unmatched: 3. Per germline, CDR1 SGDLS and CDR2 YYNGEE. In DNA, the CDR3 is TGTGCCAGCAGCGTAGGAACTAGCGGGAACTACGAGCAGTACTTC. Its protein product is CASSVGTSGNYEQYF.

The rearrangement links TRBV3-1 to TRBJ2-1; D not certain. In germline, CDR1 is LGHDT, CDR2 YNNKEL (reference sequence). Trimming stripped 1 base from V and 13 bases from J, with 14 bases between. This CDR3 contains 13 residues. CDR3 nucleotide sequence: TGTGCCAGCAGCCAAGGGTTGTTTTCCCACCAGTTCTTC. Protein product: CASSQGLFSHQFF.

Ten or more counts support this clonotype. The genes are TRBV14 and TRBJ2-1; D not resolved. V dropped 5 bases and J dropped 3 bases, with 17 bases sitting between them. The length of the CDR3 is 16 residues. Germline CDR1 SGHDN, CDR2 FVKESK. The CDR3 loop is CASSARLGNIYNEQFF. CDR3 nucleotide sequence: TGTGCCAGCAGCGCGAGATTAGGAAACATCTACAATGAGCAGTTCTTC.

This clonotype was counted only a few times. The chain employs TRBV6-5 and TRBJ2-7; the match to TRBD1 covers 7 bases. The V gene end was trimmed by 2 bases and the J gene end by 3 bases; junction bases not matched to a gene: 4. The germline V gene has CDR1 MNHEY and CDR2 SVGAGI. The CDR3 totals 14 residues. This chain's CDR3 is CASSYRDRSYEQYF. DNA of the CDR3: TGTGCCAGCAGTTACCGGGACAGAAGCTACGAGCAGTACTTC.

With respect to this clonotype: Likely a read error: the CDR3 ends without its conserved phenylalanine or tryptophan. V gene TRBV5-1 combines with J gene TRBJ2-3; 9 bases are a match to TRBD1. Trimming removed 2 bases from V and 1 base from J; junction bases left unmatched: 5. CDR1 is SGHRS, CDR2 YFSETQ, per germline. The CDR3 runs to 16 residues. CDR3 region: CASSFGRDRGTDTQYC. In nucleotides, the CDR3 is TGCGCCAGCAGCTTCGGCAGGGACAGGGGCACAGATACGCAGTATTGT.